This TCR beta chain was sequenced during a study of blood T cell repertoires in COVID-19. In its sample, this clone was seen once. Per the original methods: Amplified reference gene primers provided the basis for estimating nucleated cell counts. TCRdb's copy holds only in-frame clones and misses some; the assay was immunoSEQ multiplex PCR. The V and J calls and clone size come from that table; D and trimming were worked out from the DNA. The table has about 11,000 clones, 90% seen once. The V segment lost 5 bases and the J segment 5 bases; nucleotides outside the gene matches: 5. Germline CDR1 reads SGHNT; CDR2 reads YENEEA. The CDR3 covers 13 residues.

The chain uses TRBV11-3 and TRBJ1-1, with 7 nucleotides matching TRBD1. This clonotype was sampled from a human donor in a cohort sampled during active COVID-19. The sample was peripheral blood. CDR3 sequence: CASSHQGGTEAFF. CDR3 nucleotides: TGTGCCAGCAGCCACCAGGGGGGAACTGAAGCTTTCTTT.